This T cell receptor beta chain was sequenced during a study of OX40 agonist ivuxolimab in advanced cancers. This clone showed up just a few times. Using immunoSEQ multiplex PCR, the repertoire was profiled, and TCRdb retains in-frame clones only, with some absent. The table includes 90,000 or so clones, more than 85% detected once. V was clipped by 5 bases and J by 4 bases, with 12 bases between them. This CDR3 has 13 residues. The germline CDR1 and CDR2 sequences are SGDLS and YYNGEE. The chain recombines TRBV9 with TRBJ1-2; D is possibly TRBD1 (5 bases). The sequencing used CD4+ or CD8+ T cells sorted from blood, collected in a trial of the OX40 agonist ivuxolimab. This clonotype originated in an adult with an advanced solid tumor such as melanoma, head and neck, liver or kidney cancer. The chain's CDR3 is CASRGDGTYGYTF. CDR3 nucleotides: TGTGCCAGCAGGGGGGACGGAACCTATGGCTACACCTTC.